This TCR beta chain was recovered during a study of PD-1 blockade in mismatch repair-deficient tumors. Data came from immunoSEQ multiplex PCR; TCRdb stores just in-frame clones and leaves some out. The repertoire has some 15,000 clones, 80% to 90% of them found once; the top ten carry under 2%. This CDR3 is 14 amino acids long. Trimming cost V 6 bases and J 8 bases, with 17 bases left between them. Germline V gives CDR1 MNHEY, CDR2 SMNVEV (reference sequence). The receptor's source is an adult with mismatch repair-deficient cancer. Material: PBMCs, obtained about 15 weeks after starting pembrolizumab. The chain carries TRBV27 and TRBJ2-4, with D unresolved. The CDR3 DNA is TGTGCCAGCAGCCTAGTAAGTAGAGGAGACATTCAGTACTTC. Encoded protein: CASSLVSRGDIQYF.